The rows below give T cell receptor beta chains drawn from one sample of a study of T cell responses to AZD1222 COVID-19 vaccine. Profiling relied on immunoSEQ multiplex PCR, and the TCRdb table lists in-frame clones only, not all of them. The sample consists of 140,000 or so clones, about 86% of them appearing once. Here the sequenced sample was peripheral blood, taken 28 days after the second AZD1222 dose. Every receptor here comes from an adult who received the AZD1222 COVID-19 vaccine. Both conserved end residues are part of each CDR3. The order of the fields is V gene, J gene, CDR3 protein.

v_call: TRBV6-5; j_call: TRBJ1-4; cdr3_aa: CASRRNEKLFF
v_call: TRBV4-2; j_call: TRBJ1-4; cdr3_aa: CASSQDLWGIATNEKLFF
v_call: TRBV10-3; j_call: TRBJ2-2; cdr3_aa: CAIVSSFPGELFF
v_call: TRBV29-1; j_call: TRBJ2-5; cdr3_aa: CSVADGAETQYF
v_call: TRBV19; j_call: TRBJ1-1; cdr3_aa: CASGTGGAFF
v_call: TRBV11-3; j_call: TRBJ2-1; cdr3_aa: CASSLRREGEQFF
v_call: TRBV14; j_call: TRBJ2-5; cdr3_aa: CASSHSETQYF
v_call: TRBV5-1; j_call: TRBJ2-4; cdr3_aa: CASSVVGAKNIQYF
v_call: TRBV9; j_call: TRBJ1-4; cdr3_aa: CASSVRDTEKLFF
v_call: TRBV5-1; j_call: TRBJ1-1; cdr3_aa: CASSLGVTTPTEAFF
v_call: TRBV15; j_call: TRBJ1-1; cdr3_aa: CATSEQGNTEAFF
v_call: TRBV19; j_call: TRBJ1-3; cdr3_aa: CASTIGTGSYAGNTIYF
v_call: TRBV11-3; j_call: TRBJ2-1; cdr3_aa: CASSSQREGANEQFF
v_call: TRBV20-1; j_call: TRBJ2-3; cdr3_aa: CSASGGTGGTDTQYF
v_call: TRBV27; j_call: TRBJ2-3; cdr3_aa: CASSLESFLKTIHTQYF
v_call: TRBV28; j_call: TRBJ2-1; cdr3_aa: CASSPLANEGNEQFF
v_call: TRBV3-1/TRBV3-2; j_call: TRBJ1-2; cdr3_aa: CASSQDRGQGYTF
v_call: TRBV2; j_call: TRBJ1-1; cdr3_aa: CASNSQGENTEAFF
v_call: TRBV5-1; j_call: TRBJ1-1; cdr3_aa: CASSFTGGGGTEAFF
v_call: TRBV3-1/TRBV3-2; j_call: TRBJ2-1; cdr3_aa: CASSPLPGSALNEQFF
v_call: TRBV10-2; j_call: TRBJ2-7; cdr3_aa: CASSDSGQGYEQYF
v_call: TRBV12-5; j_call: TRBJ2-2; cdr3_aa: CASGFASAGELFF
v_call: TRBV14; j_call: TRBJ1-1; cdr3_aa: CASSRLGENTEAFF
v_call: TRBV19; j_call: TRBJ1-6; cdr3_aa: CASANPGRGGSPLHF
v_call: TRBV30; j_call: TRBJ1-4; cdr3_aa: CAWGGWNADEKLFF
v_call: TRBV9; j_call: TRBJ1-4; cdr3_aa: CASSVKGTNEKLFF
v_call: TRBV4-1; j_call: TRBJ1-6; cdr3_aa: CASSQPGTGVNSPLHF
v_call: TRBV2; j_call: TRBJ2-3; cdr3_aa: CASSDLGITSTDTQYF
v_call: TRBV7-8; j_call: TRBJ2-1; cdr3_aa: CASSSSGLAGGNEQFF